These 18 T cell receptor beta chains originate from one sample sequenced in a study of blood T cell repertoires in COVID-19. Produced via immunoSEQ multiplex PCR; TCRdb's table is partial and in-frame only. Found here are about 190,000 clones, under 80% of them singletons; the top ten hold about an eighth. The sample taken for sequencing was peripheral blood. The receptor set was obtained from a woman aged 45 to 65 with acute or convalescent COVID-19.

The chain has TRBV27 and TRBJ2-2, with a weak D call TRBD2 (6 bases). Trimming took 3 bases from V and 0 from J, leaving 11 bases between them. Germline CDR1 and CDR2: MNHEY and SMNVEV (reference sequence). This CDR3 has 16 residues. The CDR3 loop reads CASSFGRGSNTGELFF. CDR3 nucleotide sequence: TGTGCCAGCAGTTTTGGGCGGGGATCGAACACCGGGGAGCTGTTTTTT.

This clone was detected only a few times. The rearrangement links TRBV2 to TRBJ2-3; 7 nucleotides agree with TRBD1. The V segment lost 7 bases and the J segment 0 bases; nucleotides outside the gene matches: 1. The CDR3 runs 13 residues. Germline values: CDR1 SNHLY, CDR2 FYNNEI. The CDR3 DNA is TGTGCCAGCAAGACAGGGAGCACAGATACGCAGTATTTT. This codes for CASKTGSTDTQYF.

This clone showed up just once. The genes are TRBV11-2 and TRBJ2-1; 8 nucleotides align to TRBD2. Germline V CDR1 and CDR2: SGHAT, FQNNGV. The CDR3 runs to 15 residues. The V and J ends lost 1 base and 8 bases, in that order; junction bases with no gene match: 7. For the CDR3, the DNA is TGTGCCAGCAGCTTAGTATCGGGAGGGCCGTATGAGCAGTTCTTC. Amino acid sequence: CASSLVSGGPYEQFF.

This clone has a single count. The chain links TRBV19 to TRBJ1-2, with 8 bases matching TRBD1. The CDR3 consists of 15 residues. CDR1 LNHDA and CDR2 SQIVND come from the germline V gene (reference sequence). V lost 7 bases and J lost 6; bases outside the gene matches: 13. The CDR3 region is CASKKLAGGPDGYTF. CDR3 nucleotides: TGTGCCAGTAAGAAGCTTGCAGGGGGCCCCGATGGCTACACCTTC.

Here the CDR3 DNA reads TGTGCCAGCAGCGCCGGCGGGAGGCCCTACAATGAGCAGTTCTTC. Translated, it gives CASSAGGRPYNEQFF. J is TRBJ2-1 and V is TRBV13; 8 bases are shared with TRBD2. The CDR3 sequence is 15 residues long. Germline CDR1 and CDR2: PRHDT and FYEKMQ (reference sequence). Trimming at V came to 5 bases and at J to 2 bases, leaving 5 bases not matched to a gene.

The chain has TRBV24-1 and TRBJ2-1; D is perhaps TRBD2 (6 bases). CDR3 length: 15 amino acids. Germline loops: CDR1 KGHDR, CDR2 SFDVKD. V was shortened by 5 bases and J by 6 bases, with 16 bases between the two germline ends. DNA of the CDR3: TGTGCCACCAGTGCCACTGGGGCGGGGTCCAATGAGCAGTTCTTC. Protein product: CATSATGAGSNEQFF.

The chain recombines TRBV19 with TRBJ1-5; weak D call: TRBD1 (5 bases). The CDR3 has 15 amino acids. Trimming left V 5 bases short and J 7 bases short, with 18 bases between. Germline lookup yields CDR1 LNHDA and CDR2 SQIVND (reference sequence). The CDR3 DNA is TGTGCCAGTAGTGTAGGACACGAAGAACGACAGCCCCAGCATTTT. It encodes CASSVGHEERQPQHF.

The V call is TRBV25-1, the J call TRBJ2-1, with D possibly matching TRBD2 (6 bases). V gave up 3 bases and J gave up 15 bases, with 12 bases separating them. The CDR3 spans 11 residues. Per the germline V gene, CDR1 is MGHDK and CDR2 is SYGVNS. The CDR3 coding sequence is TGTGCCAGCAGTGATCAGGCGCGGGGGTTCTTC. Translation: CASSDQARGFF.

This chain joins TRBV5-1 and TRBJ1-1, with D hard to call. Deletions cut 0 bases from V and 1 base from J, with 13 bases between. The CDR3 spans 16 residues. Looked up from germline, CDR1 is SGHRS and CDR2 is YFSETQ. The CDR3 DNA is TGCGCCAGCAGCTTGGACCCAGGATTGGCGAACACTGAAGCTTTCTTT. The encoded protein is CASSLDPGLANTEAFF.

As to this clone: This sample includes further DNA sequences coding for the same CDR3. The rearrangement joins TRBV28 to TRBJ1-2; 8 bases agree with TRBD1. CDR3 length: 13 amino acids. Unmatched junction bases numbered 3, after V lost 6 bases and J lost 3 bases. CDR1 is MDHEN, CDR2 SYDVKM, per germline. DNA for the CDR3: TGTGCCAGCAGGCCGACAGGGGACTATGGCTACACCTTC. Translated, it gives CASRPTGDYGYTF.

This clone was observed once. The chain links TRBV3-1 (or the pseudogene TRBV3-2) to TRBJ1-2; 12 nucleotides agree with TRBD1. V lost 3 bases, J lost 6 bases, and 5 bases stayed unmatched. The CDR3 is 15 amino acids. Per the germline V gene, CDR1 is LGHDT and CDR2 is YNNKEL (reference sequence). The CDR3 DNA is TGTGCCAGCAGCCACCGGGACAGGGGGCGGAATGGCTACACCTTC. Protein product: CASSHRDRGRNGYTF.

CDR3 in amino acids: CASSPPWAGNYGYTF. CDR3 DNA sequence: TGTGCCAGCAGTCCGCCGTGGGCCGGAAACTATGGCTACACCTTC. This chain links TRBV28 with TRBJ1-2; D is ambiguous. The CDR3 extends over 15 amino acids. The V end was cut by 5 bases, the J end by 2 bases, with 15 bases between. Germline values: CDR1 MDHEN, CDR2 SYDVKM.

The chain combines TRBV24-1 with TRBJ1-5; D is possibly TRBD1 (5 bases). Trimming cost V 12 bases and J 11 bases, with 25 bases left between them. CDR1 and CDR2 (germline): KGHDR, SFDVKD. The CDR3 sequence is 14 residues long. CDR3 amino acids: CAPFPTARLLTQHF. The DNA for the CDR3 is TGTGCCCCTTTCCCGACAGCCCGTTTATTGACCCAGCATTTT.

The chain combines TRBV11-2 with TRBJ2-1, with 7 positions matching TRBD2. V lost 4 bases, J lost 2 bases, and 2 bases stayed unmatched. Germline V CDR1 and CDR2: SGHAT, FQNNGV. The length of the CDR3 is 14 residues. The DNA for the CDR3 is TGTGCCAGCAGCTCCGGGGGGACCTACAATGAGCAGTTCTTC. Protein: CASSSGGTYNEQFF.

This chain connects TRBV5-8 to TRBJ2-2, with 7 bases fitting TRBD1. The trim removed 3 bases at V and 2 bases at J, leaving 4 bases unmatched. Germline V lookup: CDR1 SGHTS, CDR2 YDEGEE. This CDR3 has 15 residues. CDR3 nucleotides: TGTGCCAGCAGCTCCAGGGGGAAAAACACCGGGGAGCTGTTTTTT. Its translation is CASSSRGKNTGELFF.

The genes are TRBV6-2 or TRBV6-3 and TRBJ2-5; no reliable D call. CDR1 is MNHEY and CDR2 is SVGEGT in the germline V gene. The CDR3 sequence is 14 residues long. Trimming took 5 bases from V and 2 from J, leaving 12 bases between them. This CDR3 is CASSSYHRQETQYF. CDR3 coding DNA: TGTGCCAGCAGTAGTTACCATCGGCAAGAGACCCAGTACTTC.

This clone was found once. V and J are TRBV5-1 and TRBJ1-4, with D possibly being TRBD1 (5 bases). Germline V gives CDR1 SGHRS, CDR2 YFSETQ. The CDR3 is made up of 16 amino acids. V was clipped by 4 bases and J by 8 bases, with 21 bases between them. The CDR3 nucleotides are TGCGCCAGCAGCAGGGACTCCTTGGGGAGTGGAGAAAAACTGTTTTTT. Translation gives CASSRDSLGSGEKLFF.

V usage is TRBV12-2 and J usage is TRBJ2-7; TRBD2 is taken as the D call from the table, unchecked against the DNA. TRBV12-2 is shown as a pseudogene. The CDR3 has 16 amino acids. The CDR3, as DNA: TGTGCAAGTCGCTTAGACAGTAGCGGGGCCCCCTACGAGCAGTACTTC. It is translated as CASRLDSSGAPYEQYF.